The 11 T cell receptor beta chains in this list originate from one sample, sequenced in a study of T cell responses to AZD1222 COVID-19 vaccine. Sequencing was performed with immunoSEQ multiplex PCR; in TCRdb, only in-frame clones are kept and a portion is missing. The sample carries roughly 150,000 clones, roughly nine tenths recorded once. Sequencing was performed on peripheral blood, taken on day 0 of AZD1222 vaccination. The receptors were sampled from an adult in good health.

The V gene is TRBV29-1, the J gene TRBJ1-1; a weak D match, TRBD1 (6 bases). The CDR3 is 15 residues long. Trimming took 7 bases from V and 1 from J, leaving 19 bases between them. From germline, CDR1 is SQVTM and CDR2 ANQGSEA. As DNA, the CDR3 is TGCAGCGCCAGAATCGGGGGACAACCGAACACTGAAGCTTTCTTT. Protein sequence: CSARIGGQPNTEAFF.

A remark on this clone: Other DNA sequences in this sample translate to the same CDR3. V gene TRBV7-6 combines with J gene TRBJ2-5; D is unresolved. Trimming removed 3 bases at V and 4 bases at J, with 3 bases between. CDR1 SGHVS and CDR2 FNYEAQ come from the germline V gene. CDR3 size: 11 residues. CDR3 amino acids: CASSFGETQYF. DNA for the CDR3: TGTGCCAGCAGCTTTGGAGAGACCCAGTACTTC.

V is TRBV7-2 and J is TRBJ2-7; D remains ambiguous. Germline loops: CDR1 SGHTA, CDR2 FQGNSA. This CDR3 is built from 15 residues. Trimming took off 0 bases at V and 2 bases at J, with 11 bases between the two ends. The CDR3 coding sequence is TGTGCCAGCAGCTTAGCTCCGTTTCTTCCCTACGAGCAGTACTTC. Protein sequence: CASSLAPFLPYEQYF.

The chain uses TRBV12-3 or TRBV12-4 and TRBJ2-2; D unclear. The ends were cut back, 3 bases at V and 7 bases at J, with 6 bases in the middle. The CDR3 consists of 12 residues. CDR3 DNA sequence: TGTGCCAGCAGTTTTCGGGTCGGGGAGCTGTTTTTT. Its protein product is CASSFRVGELFF.

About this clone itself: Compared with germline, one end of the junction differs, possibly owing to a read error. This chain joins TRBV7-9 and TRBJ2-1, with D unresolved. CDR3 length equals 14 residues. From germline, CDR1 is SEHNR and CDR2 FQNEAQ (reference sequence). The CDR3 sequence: CASSSSRNHKEQFF. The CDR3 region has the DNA TGTGCCAGCAGCTCGTCCCGGAACCACAAAGAGCAGTTCTTC.

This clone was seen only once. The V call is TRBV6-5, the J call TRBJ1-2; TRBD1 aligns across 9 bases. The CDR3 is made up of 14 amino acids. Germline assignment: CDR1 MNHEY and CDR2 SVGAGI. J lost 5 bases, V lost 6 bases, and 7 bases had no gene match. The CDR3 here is CASSRPGQGYGYTF. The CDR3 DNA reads TGTGCCAGCAGCCGCCCGGGACAGGGATATGGCTACACCTTC.

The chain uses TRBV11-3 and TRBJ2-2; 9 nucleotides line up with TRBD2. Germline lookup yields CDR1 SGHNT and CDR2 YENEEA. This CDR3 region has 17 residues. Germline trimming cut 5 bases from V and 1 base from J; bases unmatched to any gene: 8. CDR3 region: CASSRLAGVENTGELFF. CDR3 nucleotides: TGTGCCAGCAGCCGGTTAGCGGGAGTGGAGAACACCGGGGAGCTGTTTTTT.

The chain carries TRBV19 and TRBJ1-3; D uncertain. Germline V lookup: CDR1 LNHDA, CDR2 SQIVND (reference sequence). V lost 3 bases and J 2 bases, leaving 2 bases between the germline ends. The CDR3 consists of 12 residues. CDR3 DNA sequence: TGTGCCAGTAGTATGACTGGAAACACCATATATTTT. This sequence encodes CASSMTGNTIYF.

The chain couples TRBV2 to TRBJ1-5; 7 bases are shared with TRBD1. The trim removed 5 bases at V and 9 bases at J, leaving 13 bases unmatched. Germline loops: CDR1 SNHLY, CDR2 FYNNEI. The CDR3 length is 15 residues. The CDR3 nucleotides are TGTGCCAGCAGTTTAACGACAGGGTCCCGACGGCCCCAGCATTTT. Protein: CASSLTTGSRRPQHF.

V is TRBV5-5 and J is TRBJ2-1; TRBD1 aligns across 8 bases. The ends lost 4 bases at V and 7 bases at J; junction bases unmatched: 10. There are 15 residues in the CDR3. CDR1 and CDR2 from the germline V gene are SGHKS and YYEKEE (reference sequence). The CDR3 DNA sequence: TGTGCCAGCAGCCCAAGACAGGGGTTCGTTAATGAGCAGTTCTTC. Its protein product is CASSPRQGFVNEQFF.

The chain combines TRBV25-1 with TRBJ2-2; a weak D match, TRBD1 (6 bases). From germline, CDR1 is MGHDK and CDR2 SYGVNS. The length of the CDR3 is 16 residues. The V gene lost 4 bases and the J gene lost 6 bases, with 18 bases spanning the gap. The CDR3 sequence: CASSVDRPKGAGELFF. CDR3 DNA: TGTGCCAGCAGTGTTGACAGGCCTAAGGGTGCCGGGGAGCTGTTTTTT.